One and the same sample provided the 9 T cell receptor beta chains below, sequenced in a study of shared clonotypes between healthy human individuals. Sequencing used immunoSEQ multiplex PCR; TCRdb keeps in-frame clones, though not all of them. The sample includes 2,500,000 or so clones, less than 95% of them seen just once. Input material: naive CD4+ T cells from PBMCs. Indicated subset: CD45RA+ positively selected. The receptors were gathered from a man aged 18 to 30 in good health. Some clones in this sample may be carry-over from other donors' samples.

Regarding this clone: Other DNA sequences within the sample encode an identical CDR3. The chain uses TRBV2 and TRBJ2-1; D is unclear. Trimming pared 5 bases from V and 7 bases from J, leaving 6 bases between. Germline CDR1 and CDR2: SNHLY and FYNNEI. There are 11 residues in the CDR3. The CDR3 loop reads CASSSLNEQFF. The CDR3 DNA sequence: TGTGCCAGCAGTTCCCTAAATGAGCAGTTCTTC.

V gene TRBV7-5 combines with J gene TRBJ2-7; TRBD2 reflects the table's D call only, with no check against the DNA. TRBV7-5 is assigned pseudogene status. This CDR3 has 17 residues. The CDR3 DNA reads TGTGCCAGAAGCCTCGCCGTGGGGAGTCGGCGCTCCTACGAGCAGTACTTC. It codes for CARSLAVGSRRSYEQYF.

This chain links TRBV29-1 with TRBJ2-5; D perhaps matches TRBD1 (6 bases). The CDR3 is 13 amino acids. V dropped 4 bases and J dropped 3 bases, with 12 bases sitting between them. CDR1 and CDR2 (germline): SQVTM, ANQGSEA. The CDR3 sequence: CSVGTVNEETQYF. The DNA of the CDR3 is TGCAGCGTTGGGACAGTAAATGAAGAGACCCAGTACTTC.

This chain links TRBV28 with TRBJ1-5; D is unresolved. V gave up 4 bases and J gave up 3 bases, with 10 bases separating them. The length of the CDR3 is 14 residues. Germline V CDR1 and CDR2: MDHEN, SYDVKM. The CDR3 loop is CASSSNPHNQPQHF. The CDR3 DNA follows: TGTGCCAGCAGTTCCAACCCACACAATCAGCCCCAGCATTTT.

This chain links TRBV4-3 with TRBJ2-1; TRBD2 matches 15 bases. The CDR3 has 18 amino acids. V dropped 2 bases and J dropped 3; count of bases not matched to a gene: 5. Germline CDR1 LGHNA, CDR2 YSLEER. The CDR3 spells CASSQLGLAGGRYNEQFF. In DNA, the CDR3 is TGCGCCAGCAGCCAATTGGGACTAGCGGGAGGCCGCTACAATGAGCAGTTCTTC.

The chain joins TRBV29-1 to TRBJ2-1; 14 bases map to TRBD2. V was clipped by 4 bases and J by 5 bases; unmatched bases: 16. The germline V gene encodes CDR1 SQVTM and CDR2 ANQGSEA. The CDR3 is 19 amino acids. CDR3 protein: CSVGASGTSGSPINNEQFF. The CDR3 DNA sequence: TGCAGCGTTGGCGCTTCCGGGACTAGCGGGAGCCCAATTAACAATGAGCAGTTCTTC.

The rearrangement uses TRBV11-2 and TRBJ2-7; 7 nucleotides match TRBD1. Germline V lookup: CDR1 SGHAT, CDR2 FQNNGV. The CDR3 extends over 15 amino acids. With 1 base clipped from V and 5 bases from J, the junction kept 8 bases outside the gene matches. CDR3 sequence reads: CASSLAAPGGDEQYF. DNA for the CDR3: TGTGCCAGCAGCTTAGCAGCGCCAGGGGGTGACGAGCAGTACTTC.

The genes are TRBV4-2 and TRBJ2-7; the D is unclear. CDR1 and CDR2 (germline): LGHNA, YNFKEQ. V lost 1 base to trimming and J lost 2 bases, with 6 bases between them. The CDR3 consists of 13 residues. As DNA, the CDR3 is TGTGCCAGCAGCCAAGGGCAAGCCTACGAGCAGTACTTC. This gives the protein CASSQGQAYEQYF.

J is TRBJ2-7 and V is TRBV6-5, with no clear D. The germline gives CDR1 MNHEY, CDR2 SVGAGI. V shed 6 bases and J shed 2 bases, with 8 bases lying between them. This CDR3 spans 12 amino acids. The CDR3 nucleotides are TGTGCCAGCAGAGGGTCTACCTACGAGCAGTACTTC. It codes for CASRGSTYEQYF.